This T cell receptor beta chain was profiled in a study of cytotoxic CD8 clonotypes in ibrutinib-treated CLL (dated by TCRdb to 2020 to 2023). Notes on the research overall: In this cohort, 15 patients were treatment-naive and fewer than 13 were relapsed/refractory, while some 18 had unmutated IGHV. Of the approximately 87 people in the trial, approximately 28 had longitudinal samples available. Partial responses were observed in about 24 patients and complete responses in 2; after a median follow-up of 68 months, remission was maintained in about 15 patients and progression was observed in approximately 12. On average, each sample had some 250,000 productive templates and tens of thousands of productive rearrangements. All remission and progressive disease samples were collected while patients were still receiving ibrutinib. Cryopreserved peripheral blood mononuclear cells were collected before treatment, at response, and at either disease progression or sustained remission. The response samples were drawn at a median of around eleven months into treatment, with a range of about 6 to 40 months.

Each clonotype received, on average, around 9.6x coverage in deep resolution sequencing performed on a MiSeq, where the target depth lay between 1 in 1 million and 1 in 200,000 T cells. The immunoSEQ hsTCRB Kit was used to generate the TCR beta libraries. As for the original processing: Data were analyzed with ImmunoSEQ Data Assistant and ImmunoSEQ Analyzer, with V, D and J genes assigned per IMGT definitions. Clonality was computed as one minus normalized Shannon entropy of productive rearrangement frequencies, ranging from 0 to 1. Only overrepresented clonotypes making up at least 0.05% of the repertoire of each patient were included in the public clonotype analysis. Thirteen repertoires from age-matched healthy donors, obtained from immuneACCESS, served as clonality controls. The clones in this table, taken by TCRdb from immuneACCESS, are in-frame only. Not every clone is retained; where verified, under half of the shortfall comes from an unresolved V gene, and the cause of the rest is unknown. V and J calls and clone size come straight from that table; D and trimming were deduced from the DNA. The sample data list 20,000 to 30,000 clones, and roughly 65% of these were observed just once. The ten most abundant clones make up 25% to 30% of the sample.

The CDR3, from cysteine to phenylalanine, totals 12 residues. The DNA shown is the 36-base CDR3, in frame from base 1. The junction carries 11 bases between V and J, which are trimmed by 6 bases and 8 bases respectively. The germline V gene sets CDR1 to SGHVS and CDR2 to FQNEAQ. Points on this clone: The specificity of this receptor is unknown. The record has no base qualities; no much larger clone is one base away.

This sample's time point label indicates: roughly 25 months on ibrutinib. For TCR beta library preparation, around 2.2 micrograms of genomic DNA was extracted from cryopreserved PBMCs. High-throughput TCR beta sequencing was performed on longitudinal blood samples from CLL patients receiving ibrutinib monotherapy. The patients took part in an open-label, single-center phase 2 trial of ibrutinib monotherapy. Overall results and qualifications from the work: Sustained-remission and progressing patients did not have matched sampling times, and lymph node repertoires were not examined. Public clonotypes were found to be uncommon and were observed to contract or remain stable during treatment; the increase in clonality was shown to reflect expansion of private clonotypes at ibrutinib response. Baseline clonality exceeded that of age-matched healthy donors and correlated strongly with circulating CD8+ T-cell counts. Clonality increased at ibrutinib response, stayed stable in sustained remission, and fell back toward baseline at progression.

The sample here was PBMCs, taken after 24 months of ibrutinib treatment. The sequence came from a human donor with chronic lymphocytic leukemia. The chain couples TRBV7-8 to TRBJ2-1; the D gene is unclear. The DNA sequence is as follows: TGTGCCAGCAGATTGGGTCTGGATGAGCAGTTCTTC. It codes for CASRLGLDEQFF.